Presented here are 2 T cell receptor beta chains from one specimen sequenced in a study of T cells in women clearing cervical HPV infection. Clones were sequenced by immunoSEQ multiplex PCR, and TCRdb holds only the in-frame ones, with some missing. The sample shows around 41,000 clones, and about 7.3% sits with its ten largest clones. Sequenced: blood buffy coat. The receptor set was obtained from a woman aged 18 to 75 with a cervical HPV16 infection that either progressed to CIN3+ or cleared (not recorded which).

For this clone: The CDR3 end falls 3 residues outside the read, so it is completed with the germline J gene. V is TRBV28 and J is TRBJ2-1; TRBD2 matches 12 bases. In germline, CDR1 is MDHEN, CDR2 SYDVKM. The CDR3 spans 18 residues. J lost 0 bases, V lost 6 bases, and 9 bases had no gene match. CDR3 sequence: CASRPGLAGPSSYNEQFF. The sequenced part of the CDR3 DNA is TGTGCCAGCAGACCGGGACTAGCGGGTCCCAGCTCCTACAATGAG.

Measured by frequency, this clone is medium-sized (0.01 to 0.1%). The read terminates 3 residues before the CDR3 end, so the remaining end is supplied by the germline J gene. The chain joins TRBV2 to TRBJ2-7, with 7 positions matching TRBD1. The CDR3 loop spans 13 amino acids. Germline loops: CDR1 SNHLY, CDR2 FYNNEI. Losses at the gene ends were 6 bases for V and 4 bases for J; bases not matched to a gene: 6. CDR3 in amino acids: CASRGTDRYEQYF. CDR3 DNA (partial): TGTGCCAGCAGGGGAACGGACAGGTACGAG.